This T cell receptor beta chain was sequenced in a study of blood T cell repertoires in COVID-19. CDR1 is SQVTM and CDR2 is ANQGSEA in the germline V gene. With 7 bases clipped from V and 11 bases from J, the junction kept 7 bases outside the gene matches. This CDR3 has 11 residues. The method was immunoSEQ multiplex PCR; TCRdb's version includes in-frame clones alone and lacks a portion of them. The sample has under 200,000 clones, 80% seen once; the top ten hold 3.4%. Participants were aged about 18 to 100 years, lived in about 26 US areas, and enrolled virtually. The sample taken for sequencing was PBMCs or T cells enriched from blood (not recorded which). The sequence was obtained from a woman aged 60-75 years who had recovered from COVID-19. V usage is TRBV29-1 and J usage is TRBJ2-3, with 9 bases identical to TRBD2. CDR3 bases: TGCAGCGAGACCCTAGCGGGGTTGCAGTATTTT. Translating gives CSETLAGLQYF.